This T cell receptor delta chain was recovered during a study of fetal and pediatric gammadelta thymocytes (dated by TCRdb to 2022 to 2024). Context from the whole study: The bulk gammadelta thymocyte repertoires, which combined previously published data with newly generated, unpublished data, were used to reinforce a single-cell study of gammadelta thymocyte development. In total, the bulk gammadelta thymocyte repertoire set covered about ten subjects, made up of 7 pediatric thymus donors and 3 fetal thymus donors. Bulk gammadelta thymocyte repertoires combined previously published data (refs 27,28) with unpublished data. To increase subject numbers and strengthen the CDR3 publicity analysis, bulk TCR repertoire data were added. Broader findings and caveats from the paper: Fetal gammadelta thymocyte repertoires were previously reported to be enriched for TRDV2, TRGV8 and TRGV9 usage, low N additions and public CDR3s compared with post-natal repertoires.

Within its sample, this clone is large (0.1 to 1%). Its antigen is still unknown. No base-level quality is on record; no much larger clone is a single base apart. The data were produced on an Illumina MiSeq. The published analysis was carried out like this. For publicity analysis, the Vgamma9Vdelta2 and nonVgamma9Vdelta2 bulk CDR3 files were merged for each subject into one combined repertoire per subject. Using base R and dplyr, CDR3 publicity was scored on a scale from 0 to 19 by checking each amino acid sequence across 9 single-cell datasets and 10 bulk repertoires. TCRdb reran clone calling on the public reads with CATT; rows sharing one DNA sequence were then combined. The V and J calls shown here were made by TCRdb, not taken from the authors' results. Here the sample has more than 650 delta-chain clones; roughly 19% occur a single time. The ten largest clonotypes hold roughly 15% of the sample.

Reading from cysteine to phenylalanine, the CDR3 counts 12 amino acids. Kept here is only the CDR3 DNA, which spans 36 bases and is read in frame from base 1. CDR1 is given as TSWWSYY and CDR2 as QGS, both from the germline V gene. The V and J ends are trimmed by 0 bases and 1 base, leaving 0 bases between them. Fetal thymuses were obtained in Singapore from elective pregnancy terminations carried out for socio-psychological reasons at roughly 14 to 22 weeks estimated gestational age. Every fetus was judged structurally normal, both by ultrasound before the termination and by gross morphological examination after the termination. Thymocytes were stained with Zombie NIR viability dye and antibodies against CD3 (UCHT1), TCRgammadelta (11F2), TCRVgamma9 (IMMU360) and TCRVdelta2 (IMMU389). Bulk TRD and TRG CDR3 repertoires were generated separately from sorted Vgamma9Vdelta2 and nonVgamma9Vdelta2 gammadelta thymocytes of human fetal and pediatric thymuses. Thymic cell suspensions were prepared from fetal and post-natal thymuses as described previously. NonVgamma9Vdelta2 thymocytes were sorted as CD3+ gammadeltaTCR+ cells that did not have the Vgamma9+Vdelta2+ phenotype. A FACS Aria III cell sorter (BD Biosciences) was used for cell sorting.

The sequence joins TRDV1 to TRDJ1, with the D gene not clear enough to name. The clonotype originates from a human fetus. Sequencing input: non-Vgamma9Vdelta2 gamma-delta T cells from the thymus. Taken with the paper, the label for cell subset or site translates to: CD3+gammadeltaTCR+ thymocytes not co-expressing Vgamma9 and Vdelta2. The nucleotide sequence reads as follows: TGTGCTCTTGGGGAACTCACCGATAAACTCATCTTT. This codes for CALGELTDKLIF.